The 26 T cell receptor beta chains in this list originate from one sample, sequenced in a study of blood T cells in healthy people across ages. A J-beta primer mix and a sample-barcoded 5' primer were used in a second PCR of about 7 to 12 cycles. TCRdb used MiXCR to reprocess the 5' RACE reads, holding one entry per CDR3 protein. Here the sample spans 1.6 million or so distinct CDR3 sequences, roughly a third being singletons. The sample consisted of blood. The receptor source for this set is a woman aged 25 to 39 in good health.

The V gene is TRBV6-1, the J gene TRBJ2-7; either TRBD1 or TRBD2 may fit D (5 bases each). The CDR3 consists of 11 residues. Germline CDR1 and CDR2: MNHNS and SASEGT. Trimming took 3 bases from V and 8 from J, leaving 8 bases between them. CDR3 sequence (DNA): TGTGCCAGCAGTGACCGGGGACAGCAGTACTTC. This encodes CASSDRGQQYF.

The rearrangement uses TRBV6-1 and TRBJ1-5; D possibly corresponds to TRBD1 (5 bases). The CDR3 loop spans 15 amino acids. The germline CDR1 and CDR2 sequences are MNHNS and SASEGT. Trimming pared 4 bases from V and 3 bases from J, leaving 13 bases between. The CDR3 here is CASSATALTNQPQHF. CDR3 nucleotide sequence: TGTGCCAGCAGTGCGACAGCCCTTACCAATCAGCCCCAGCATTTT.

The V and J genes are TRBV7-2 and TRBJ2-5; D is unclear. Germline V lookup: CDR1 SGHTA, CDR2 FQGNSA. The germline V and J ends were trimmed by 3 bases and 1 base, with 9 bases remaining between them. This CDR3 region has 14 residues. DNA for the CDR3: TGTGCCAGCAGCTTTGAGACACTCCAAGAGACCCAGTACTTC. This gives the protein CASSFETLQETQYF.

The CDR3 reads CATSRDRRSVAKNIQYF. The CDR3 bases are TGTGCCACCAGCAGAGATAGGAGGTCTGTGGCCAAAAACATTCAGTACTTC. J is TRBJ2-4 and V is TRBV15; D is possibly TRBD2 (5 bases). The germline V gene encodes CDR1 LNHNV and CDR2 YYDKDF (reference sequence). The V gene lost 0 bases and the J gene lost 1 base, with 13 bases spanning the gap. The CDR3 contains 17 residues.

V is TRBV5-1 and J is TRBJ2-1; TRBD2 is a possible D gene (6 bases). This CDR3 is 14 amino acids long. CDR1 is SGHRS, CDR2 YFSETQ, per germline. Trimming cost V 0 bases and J 12 bases, with 16 bases left between them. This chain's CDR3 is CASSLVEGTGSQFF. The CDR3 DNA sequence: TGCGCCAGCAGCTTGGTGGAGGGAACTGGATCGCAGTTCTTC.

The chain has TRBV20-1 and TRBJ2-5; no clear D. The germline V and J ends were trimmed by 3 bases and 3 bases, with 8 bases remaining between them. The CDR3 sequence is 12 residues long. CDR1 and CDR2 from the germline V gene are DFQATT and SNEGSKA (reference sequence). As DNA, the CDR3 is TGCAGTGCTAGTGACTCGAAAGAGACCCAGTACTTC. Translated, it gives CSASDSKETQYF.

The V and J genes are TRBV7-9 and TRBJ1-1, with D uncertain. The V end lost 4 bases, the J end lost 6 bases, and 12 bases lay between the germline ends. The CDR3 spans 13 residues. From germline, CDR1 is SEHNR and CDR2 FQNEAQ (reference sequence). The CDR3 DNA sequence: TGTGCCAGCAGCTCCCCCACAACGGCTGAAGCTTTCTTT. It translates to CASSSPTTAEAFF.

V is TRBV4-1 and J is TRBJ1-4; 10 bases line up with TRBD1. The CDR3 totals 17 residues. J was trimmed by 4 bases and V by 11 bases; bases with no gene match: 16. The V gene's germline CDR1 is MGHRA and CDR2 YSYEKL. The CDR3 region is CAGKVSRDRGLNEKLFF. CDR3 nucleotides: TGCGCCGGCAAAGTGTCCCGGGACAGGGGTCTTAATGAAAAACTGTTTTTT.

This clonotype was observed a few times. The chain couples TRBV3-1 to TRBJ1-2; D is undetermined. Trimming pared 1 base from V and 8 bases from J, leaving 11 bases between. Germline V gene lookup returns CDR1 LGHDT and CDR2 YNNKEL (reference sequence). This CDR3 comprises 13 residues. CDR3 bases: TGTGCCAGCAGCCAAGTCTCGAAATACGGCTACACCTTC. This codes for CASSQVSKYGYTF.

This sequence joins TRBV2 and TRBJ2-6; D not certain. Trimming stripped 4 bases from V and 0 bases from J, with 13 bases between. Germline CDR1 and CDR2: SNHLY and FYNNEI. This CDR3 region has 17 residues. This CDR3 reads CASSVTPPRSGANVLTF. The CDR3 nucleotides are TGTGCCAGCAGTGTGACCCCTCCCCGCTCTGGGGCCAACGTCCTGACTTTC.

This clonotype was observed many times. Given a much more abundant clone one base away, this may be a read error. The V call is TRBV11-2, the J call TRBJ1-6; perhaps TRBD1 as D (6 bases). The CDR3 totals 15 residues. The germline V gene has CDR1 SGHAT and CDR2 FQNNGV. Trimming left V 0 bases short and J 9 bases short, with 12 bases between. CDR3 sequence (DNA): TGTGCCAGCAGCTTAGACAGGGGAGGACGTTCACCCCTCCACTTT. Its translation is CASSLDRGGRSPLHF.

A note on this clonotype: One end of the junction is discordant with germline, which a read error may explain. V and J are TRBV18 and TRBJ2-1; the D gene is possibly TRBD2 (5 bases). The germline gives CDR1 KGHSH, CDR2 LQKENI. CDR3 size: 12 residues. This chain's CDR3 is CASSTNSYEKFF. As DNA, the CDR3 is TGTGCCAGCTCGACTAACAGTTATGAGAAGTTCTTC. Together with reference TRBV18 and TRBJ2-1, the CDR3 gives the full variable domain: NAGVMQNPRHLVRRRGQEARLRCSPMKGHSHVYWYRQLPEEGLKFMVYLQKENIIDESGMPKERFSAEFPKEGPSILRIQQVVRGDSAAYFCASSTNSYEKFFGPGTRLTVL.

This clonotype was counted once. The chain combines TRBV28 with TRBJ2-7; no firm D call. This CDR3 is built from 11 residues. V shed 10 bases and J shed 6 bases, with 13 bases lying between them. Germline V gene sequence: CDR1 MDHEN, CDR2 SYDVKM. The CDR3 coding sequence is TGTGCCACCTATTCTAATGTCGAGCAGTACTTC. It encodes CATYSNVEQYF.

The table lists this clonotype with a few counts. V and J are TRBV5-1 and TRBJ2-7; 9 bases match TRBD1. V gave up 5 bases and J gave up 3 bases; unmatched junction bases: 9. Germline CDR1 reads SGHRS; CDR2 reads YFSETQ. This CDR3 has 15 amino acids. In nucleotides, the CDR3 is TGCGCCAGCAGTTCCCTGGGACAGGGTCTCTACGAGCAGTACTTC. Translating it yields CASSSLGQGLYEQYF.

V gene TRBV19 combines with J gene TRBJ2-1; TRBD1 is a possible D gene (6 bases). The ends were cut back, 0 bases at V and 8 bases at J, with 14 bases in the middle. The CDR3 sequence is 15 residues long. Germline CDR1 LNHDA, CDR2 SQIVND (reference sequence). The CDR3 loop is CASSIETGLADEQFF. The CDR3 bases are TGTGCCAGTAGTATAGAAACAGGGTTGGCGGATGAGCAGTTCTTC. Full variable domain (missing parts from reference TRBV19 and TRBJ2-1): DGGITQSPKYLFRKEGQNVTLSCEQNLNHDAMYWYRQDPGQGLRLIYYSQIVNDFQKGDIAEGYSVSREKKESFPLTVTSAQKNPTAFYLCASSIETGLADEQFFGPGTRLTVL.

This clonotype was seen more than once but under ten times. The chain combines TRBV7-8 with TRBJ2-5; D not resolved. In germline, CDR1 is SGHVS, CDR2 FQNEAQ. The CDR3 runs 14 residues. V lost 1 base and J 3 bases, leaving 9 bases between the germline ends. The CDR3 sequence: CASSLGTTEETQYF. The CDR3 DNA reads as TGTGCCAGCAGCTTAGGTACAACCGAAGAGACCCAGTACTTC. Full variable domain (missing parts from reference TRBV7-8 and TRBJ2-5): GAGVSQSPRYKVAKRGQDVALRCDPISGHVSLFWYQQALGQGPEFLTYFQNEAQLDKSGLPSDRFFAERPEGSVSTLKIQRTQQEDSAVYLCASSLGTTEETQYFGPGTRLLVL.

V usage is TRBV7-2 and J usage is TRBJ2-3; the D gene could be TRBD1 or TRBD2 (6 bases each). The CDR3 is made up of 14 amino acids. V was cut by 3 bases and J by 5 bases, with 12 bases left in between. Germline CDR1 reads SGHTA; CDR2 reads FQGNSA. CDR3 nucleotides: TGTGCCAGCAGCTTGTGGGGGCGGGAAGATACGCAGTATTTT. Residues: CASSLWGREDTQYF. The whole variable domain, filled in from reference TRBV7-2 and TRBJ2-3, reads GAGVSQSPSNKVTEKGKDVELRCDPISGHTALYWYRQSLGQGLEFLIYFQGNSAPDKSGLPSDRFSAERTGGSVSTLTIQRTQQEDSAVYLCASSLWGREDTQYFGPGTRLTVL.

This clonotype has just a few counts. This chain links TRBV20-1 with TRBJ2-1, with D possibly TRBD2 on 5 matching bases. The V and J ends lost 6 bases and 5 bases respectively, with 20 bases between them. This CDR3 spans 15 amino acids. Germline loops: CDR1 DFQATT, CDR2 SNEGSKA (reference sequence). The CDR3, as DNA: TGCAGTGCGACCTACCGGAGGAGCCCCGACAATGAGCAGTTCTTC. Amino acids: CSATYRRSPDNEQFF.

This clonotype was observed many times. V gene TRBV4-1 combines with J gene TRBJ1-2; 12 nucleotides align to TRBD1. The length of the CDR3 is 18 residues. After removal of 3 bases from V and 2 bases from J, the junction contained 10 bases not matched to a gene. CDR1 is MGHRA and CDR2 is YSYEKL in the germline V gene. The CDR3 DNA sequence: TGCGCCAGCAGCCATCAAACGGGACAGGGGGCCTTGAACTATGGCTACACCTTC. The encoded protein is CASSHQTGQGALNYGYTF.

This clonotype has only one observation. The chain uses TRBV6-1 and TRBJ2-2; 7 bases match TRBD2. The CDR3 totals 15 residues. With V trimmed by 8 bases and J by 7 bases, 13 bases remained unmatched. Germline CDR1 MNHNS, CDR2 SASEGT. CDR3 bases: TGTGCCAGCTGCATAACTCGCGGGAGAAGCGGGGAGCTGTTTTTT. It yields the protein CASCITRGRSGELFF.

Ten or more counts support this clonotype. The rearrangement joins TRBV4-1 to TRBJ2-3; D unresolved. Germline CDR1 is MGHRA and CDR2 is YSYEKL. This CDR3 is 12 amino acids long. V lost 0 bases to trimming and J lost 8 bases, with 6 bases between them. CDR3 bases: TGCGCCAGCAGCCAAGATTATGGTACGCAGTATTTT. Residues: CASSQDYGTQYF.

This rearrangement joins TRBV11-2 to TRBJ1-2; D gene unclear. The V gene lost 5 bases and the J gene lost 3 bases, with 10 bases spanning the gap. Germline values: CDR1 SGHAT, CDR2 FQNNGV. There are 13 residues in the CDR3. The CDR3 protein is CASSPRRDYGYTF. CDR3 nucleotides: TGTGCCAGCAGCCCCCGCCGGGACTATGGCTACACCTTC.

This clonotype was observed a handful of times. The V call is TRBV3-1, the J call TRBJ2-6; 9 positions agree with TRBD1. Trimming took 4 bases from V and 0 from J; bases not matched to a gene: 7. The CDR3 covers 18 residues. CDR1 is LGHDT and CDR2 is YNNKEL in the germline V gene (reference sequence). CDR3 in DNA: TGTGCCAGCAGCCTATGGACAGGGGACAGCTCTGGGGCCAACGTCCTGACTTTC. Translating it yields CASSLWTGDSSGANVLTF.

CDR3 amino acids: CSASPGGWDQPQHF. The DNA for the CDR3 is TGCAGTGCTAGCCCAGGGGGCTGGGATCAGCCCCAGCATTTT. The chain carries TRBV20-1 and TRBJ1-5; TRBD1 aligns across 8 bases. The CDR3 has 14 residues. Germline values: CDR1 DFQATT, CDR2 SNEGSKA (reference sequence). The junction had 6 bases not matched to a gene; V was cut back by 3 bases and J by 5 bases.

The chain links TRBV12-3 or TRBV12-4 to TRBJ2-1; 8 positions agree with TRBD2. The CDR3 contains 17 residues. V trimming: 5 bases; J trimming: 4 bases; junction bases outside the gene matches: 13. The CDR3 here is CASSAGLVLTGYNEQFF. Here the CDR3 DNA reads TGTGCCAGCAGTGCGGGACTAGTTTTGACGGGTTACAATGAGCAGTTCTTC.

This clonotype showed up just a few times. This chain links TRBV13 with TRBJ2-7; 9 bases match TRBD1. Per the germline V gene, CDR1 is PRHDT and CDR2 is FYEKMQ (reference sequence). There are 16 residues in the CDR3. With 5 bases clipped from V and 2 bases from J, the junction kept 10 bases outside the gene matches. CDR3 DNA: TGTGCCAGCAGCCATTCTCGACAGGGGGTGACCTACGAGCAGTACTTC. Its translation: CASSHSRQGVTYEQYF.